The T cell receptor beta chain under discussion was sequenced for a study of T-cell memory formation after mild COVID-19. For the study at large: TCR clustering was largely donor specific.

TCR alpha and TCR beta cDNA libraries with sample barcodes and UMIs came from 5'RACE using constant-segment primers. TCRdb re-analysed the 5' RACE reads in MiXCR, keeping a single row per CDR3 protein. In the table there are 350,000 to 500,000 distinct CDR3 sequences, around 22% of which are singletons. The sequence came from an adult woman who had mild COVID-19 (a few samples of this study predate the infection). Cell type and time point are not known. The sample was PBMCs or a T cell subset sorted from them (not recorded which).

The DNA for the CDR3 is TGTGCCAGCAGCCTACGGATCAGGGTCCTCATCGGCAATCAGCCCCAGCATTTT. Protein product: CASSLRIRVLIGNQPQHF. This rearrangement joins TRBV11-3 to TRBJ1-5, with D perhaps TRBD1 (5 bases). Germline V gives CDR1 SGHNT, CDR2 YENEEA. Trimming took 5 bases from V and 2 from J, leaving 22 bases between them. The CDR3 contains 18 residues.